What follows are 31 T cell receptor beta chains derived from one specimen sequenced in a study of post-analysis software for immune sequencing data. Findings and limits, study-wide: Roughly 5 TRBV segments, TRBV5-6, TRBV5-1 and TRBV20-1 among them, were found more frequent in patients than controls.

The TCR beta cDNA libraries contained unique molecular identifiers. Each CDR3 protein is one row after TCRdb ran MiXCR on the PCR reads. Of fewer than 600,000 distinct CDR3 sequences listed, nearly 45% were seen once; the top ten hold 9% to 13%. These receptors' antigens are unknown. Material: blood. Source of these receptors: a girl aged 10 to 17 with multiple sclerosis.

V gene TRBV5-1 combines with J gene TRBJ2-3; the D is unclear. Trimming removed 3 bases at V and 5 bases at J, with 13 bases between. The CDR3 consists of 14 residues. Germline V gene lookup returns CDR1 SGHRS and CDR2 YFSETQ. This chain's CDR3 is CASSCGVERDTQYF. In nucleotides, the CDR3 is TGCGCCAGCAGCTGTGGGGTAGAGAGAGATACGCAGTATTTT.

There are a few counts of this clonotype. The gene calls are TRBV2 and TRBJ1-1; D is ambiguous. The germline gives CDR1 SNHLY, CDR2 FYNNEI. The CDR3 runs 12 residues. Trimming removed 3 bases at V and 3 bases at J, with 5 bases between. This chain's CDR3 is CASSDRYTEAFF. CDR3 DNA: TGTGCCAGCAGTGATAGATACACTGAAGCTTTCTTT.

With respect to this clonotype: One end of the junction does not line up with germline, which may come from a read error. In nucleotides, the CDR3 is TGTGCCATCAGGCCCTTCGGGCGGACTAGCGGCAATGGGCAGTTCTTC. Protein sequence: CAIRPFGRTSGNGQFF. The chain uses TRBV10-3 and TRBJ2-1; 10 bases line up with TRBD2. This CDR3 has 16 residues. CDR1 is ENHRY, CDR2 SYGVKD, per germline.

The CDR3 nucleotides are TGTGCCAGCAGAAGTCGGACGGGTGGTCGCAATGAGCAGTTCTTC. It yields the protein CASRSRTGGRNEQFF. The chain is built from TRBV12-3 or TRBV12-4 and TRBJ2-1; D gene unclear. Trimming took 6 bases from V and 6 from J, leaving 18 bases between them. There are 15 residues in the CDR3.

As DNA, the CDR3 is TGCAGCGTTGACGAAGGATCGGGAGAGACCCAGTACTTC. This encodes CSVDEGSGETQYF. The genes are TRBV29-1 and TRBJ2-5, with unresolved D. Trimming removed 3 bases from V and 4 bases from J, with 12 bases in between. Germline V gene data show CDR1 as SQVTM and CDR2 as ANQGSEA. The CDR3 consists of 13 residues.

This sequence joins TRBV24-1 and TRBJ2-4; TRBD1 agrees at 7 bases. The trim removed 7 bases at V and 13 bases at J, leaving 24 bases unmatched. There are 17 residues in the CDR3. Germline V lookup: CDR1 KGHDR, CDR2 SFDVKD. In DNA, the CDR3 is TGTGCCACCAGCGACAGGGTCGGAACTTTCTCCTACAATGAGCAGTACTTC. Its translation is CATSDRVGTFSYNEQYF.

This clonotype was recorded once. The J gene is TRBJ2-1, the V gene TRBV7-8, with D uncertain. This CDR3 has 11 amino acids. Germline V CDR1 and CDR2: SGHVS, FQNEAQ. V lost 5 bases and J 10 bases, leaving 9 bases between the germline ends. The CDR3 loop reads CASSPDYEQFF. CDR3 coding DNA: TGTGCCAGCAGCCCAGATTACGAGCAGTTCTTC.

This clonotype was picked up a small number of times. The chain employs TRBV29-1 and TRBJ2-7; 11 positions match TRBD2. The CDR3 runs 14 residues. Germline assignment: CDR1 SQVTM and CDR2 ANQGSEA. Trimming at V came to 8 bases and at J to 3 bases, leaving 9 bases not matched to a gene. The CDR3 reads CSLGLAAVNYEQYF. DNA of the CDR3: TGCAGCTTGGGACTAGCGGCTGTTAACTACGAGCAGTACTTC.

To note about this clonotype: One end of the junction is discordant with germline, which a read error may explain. For the CDR3, the DNA is TGTGCTAGCAGCCAAGGACTAGCGGGCTCGCGGTTCTTC. It specifies CASSQGLAGSRFF. This chain joins TRBV7-7 and TRBJ2-1; 11 bases line up with TRBD2. The V gene's germline CDR1 is SSHAT and CDR2 FNYEAQ (reference sequence). The CDR3 has 13 residues. The full variable domain, completed using reference TRBV7-7 and TRBJ2-1, is GAGVSQSPRYKVTKRGQDVTLRCDPISSHATLYWYQQALGQGPEFLTYFNYEAQPDKSGLPSDRFSAERPEGSISTLTIQRTEQRDSAMYRCASSQGLAGSRFFGPGTRLTVL.

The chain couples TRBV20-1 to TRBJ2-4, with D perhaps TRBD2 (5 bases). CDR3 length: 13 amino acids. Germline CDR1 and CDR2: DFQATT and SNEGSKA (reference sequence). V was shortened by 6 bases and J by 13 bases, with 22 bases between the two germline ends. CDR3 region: CSAASDSPVEQYF. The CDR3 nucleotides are TGCAGTGCAGCCTCGGACTCCCCAGTAGAGCAGTACTTC.

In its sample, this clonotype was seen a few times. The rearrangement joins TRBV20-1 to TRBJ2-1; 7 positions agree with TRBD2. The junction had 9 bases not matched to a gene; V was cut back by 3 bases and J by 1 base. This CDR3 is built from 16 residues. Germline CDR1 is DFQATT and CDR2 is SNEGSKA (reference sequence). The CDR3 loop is CSASGVSGRSYNEQFF. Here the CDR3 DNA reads TGCAGTGCTAGTGGAGTTAGCGGGCGTTCCTACAATGAGCAGTTCTTC.

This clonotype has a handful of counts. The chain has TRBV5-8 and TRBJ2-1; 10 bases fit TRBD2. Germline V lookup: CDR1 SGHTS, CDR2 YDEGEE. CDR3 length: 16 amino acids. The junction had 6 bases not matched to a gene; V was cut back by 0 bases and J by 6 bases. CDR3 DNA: TGTGCCAGCAGCTTGGCCCTGGGACTAGCGACCAATGAGCAGTTCTTC. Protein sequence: CASSLALGLATNEQFF.

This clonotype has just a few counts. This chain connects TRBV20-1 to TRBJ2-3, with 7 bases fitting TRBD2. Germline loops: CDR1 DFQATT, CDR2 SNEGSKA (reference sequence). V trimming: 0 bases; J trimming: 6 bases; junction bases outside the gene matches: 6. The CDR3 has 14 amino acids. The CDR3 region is CSARDYAGEDTQYF. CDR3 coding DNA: TGCAGTGCTAGAGATTACGCGGGAGAGGATACGCAGTATTTT.

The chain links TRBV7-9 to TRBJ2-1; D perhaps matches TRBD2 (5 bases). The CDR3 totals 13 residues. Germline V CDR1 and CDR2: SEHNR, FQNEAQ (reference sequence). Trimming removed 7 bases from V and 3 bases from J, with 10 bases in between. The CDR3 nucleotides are TGTGCCAGCAACGAGGGCTACTACAATGAGCAGTTCTTC. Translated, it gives CASNEGYYNEQFF. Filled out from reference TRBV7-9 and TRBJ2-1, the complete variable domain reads DTGVSQNPRHKITKRGQNVTFRCDPISEHNRLYWYRQTLGQGPEFLTYFQNEAQLEKSRLLSDRFSAERPKGSFSTLEIQRTEQGDSAMYLCASNEGYYNEQFFGPGTRLTVL.

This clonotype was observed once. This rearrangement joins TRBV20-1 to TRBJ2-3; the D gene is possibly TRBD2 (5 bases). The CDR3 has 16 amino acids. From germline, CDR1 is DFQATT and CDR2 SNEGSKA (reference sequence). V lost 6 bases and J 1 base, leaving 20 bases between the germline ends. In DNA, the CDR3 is TGCAGTGCCCCCAGAGGGCCCCCCTGGGGCACAGATACGCAGTATTTT. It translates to CSAPRGPPWGTDTQYF.

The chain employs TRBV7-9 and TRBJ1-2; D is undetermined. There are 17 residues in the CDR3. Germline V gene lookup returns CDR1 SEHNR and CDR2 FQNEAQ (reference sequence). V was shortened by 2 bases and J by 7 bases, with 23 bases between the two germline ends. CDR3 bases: TGTGCCAGCAGCTTATGGGCCGGCGCTTCTCCAGAGCGTGGCTACACCTTC. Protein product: CASSLWAGASPERGYTF.

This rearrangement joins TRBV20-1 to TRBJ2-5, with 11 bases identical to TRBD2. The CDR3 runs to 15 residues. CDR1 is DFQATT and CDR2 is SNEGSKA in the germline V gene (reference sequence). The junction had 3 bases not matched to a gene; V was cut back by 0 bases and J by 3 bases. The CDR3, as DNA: TGCAGTGCTAGAGATTGGGGACTAGCGGAAGAGACCCAGTACTTC. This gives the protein CSARDWGLAEETQYF.

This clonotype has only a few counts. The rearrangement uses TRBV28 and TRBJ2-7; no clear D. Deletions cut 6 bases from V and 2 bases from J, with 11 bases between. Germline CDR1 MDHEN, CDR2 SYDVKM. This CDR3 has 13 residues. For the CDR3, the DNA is TGTGCCAGCAGGCGCCGTACGGCCTACGAGCAGTACTTC. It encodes CASRRRTAYEQYF.

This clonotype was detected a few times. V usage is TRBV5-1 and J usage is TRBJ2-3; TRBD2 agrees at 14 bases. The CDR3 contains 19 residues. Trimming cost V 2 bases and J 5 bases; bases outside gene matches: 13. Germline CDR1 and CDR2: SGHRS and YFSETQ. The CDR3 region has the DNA TGCGCCAGCAGCTTCAGGACTAGCGGGAGGCGAGTAGTGAAAGATACGCAGTATTTT. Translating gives CASSFRTSGRRVVKDTQYF.

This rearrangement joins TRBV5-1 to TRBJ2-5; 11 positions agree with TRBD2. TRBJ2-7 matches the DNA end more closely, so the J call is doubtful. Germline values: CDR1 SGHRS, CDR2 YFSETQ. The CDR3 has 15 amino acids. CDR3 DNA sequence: TGCGCCAGCAGCCCGGGGACTAGCGGACTATACGAGCAGTACTTC. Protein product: CASSPGTSGLYEQYF.

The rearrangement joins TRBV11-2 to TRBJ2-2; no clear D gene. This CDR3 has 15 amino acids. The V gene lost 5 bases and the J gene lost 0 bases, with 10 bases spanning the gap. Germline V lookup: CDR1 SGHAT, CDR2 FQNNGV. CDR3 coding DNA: TGTGCCAGCAGCCCAATCCTGGCGAACACCGGGGAGCTGTTTTTT. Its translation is CASSPILANTGELFF.

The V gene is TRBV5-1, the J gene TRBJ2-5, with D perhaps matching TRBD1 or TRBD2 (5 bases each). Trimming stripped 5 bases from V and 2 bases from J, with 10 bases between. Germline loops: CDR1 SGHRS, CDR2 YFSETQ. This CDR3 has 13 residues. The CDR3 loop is CASRRGVQETQYF. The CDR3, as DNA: TGCGCCAGCAGGAGGGGCGTTCAAGAGACCCAGTACTTC.

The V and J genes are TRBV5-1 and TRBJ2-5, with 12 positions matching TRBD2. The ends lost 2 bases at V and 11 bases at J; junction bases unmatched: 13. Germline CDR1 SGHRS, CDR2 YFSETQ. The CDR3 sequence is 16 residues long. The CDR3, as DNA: TGCGCCAGCAGCTTACTGACTAGCGGGAGTTATGATGAGCAGTACTTC. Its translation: CASSLLTSGSYDEQYF. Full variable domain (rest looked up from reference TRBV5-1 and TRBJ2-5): KAGVTQTPRYLIKTRGQQVTLSCSPISGHRSVSWYQQTPGQGLQFLFEYFSETQRNKGNFPGRFSGRQFSNSRSEMNVSTLELGDSALYLCASSLLTSGSYDEQYFGPGTRLLVL.

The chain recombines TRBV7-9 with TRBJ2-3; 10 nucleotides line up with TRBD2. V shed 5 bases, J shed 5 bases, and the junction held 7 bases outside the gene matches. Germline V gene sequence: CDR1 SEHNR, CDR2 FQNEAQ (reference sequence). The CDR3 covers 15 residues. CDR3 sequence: CASSGSGRDKDTQYF. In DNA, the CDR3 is TGTGCCAGCAGCGGAAGCGGGAGGGACAAAGATACGCAGTATTTT.

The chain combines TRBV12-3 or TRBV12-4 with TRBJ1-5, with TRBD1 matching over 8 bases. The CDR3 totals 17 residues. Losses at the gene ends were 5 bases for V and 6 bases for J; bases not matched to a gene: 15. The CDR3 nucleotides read TGTGCCAGCAGTATCCTGAACAGGGGGGGGCGAGGTCAGCCCCAGCATTTT. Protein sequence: CASSILNRGGRGQPQHF.

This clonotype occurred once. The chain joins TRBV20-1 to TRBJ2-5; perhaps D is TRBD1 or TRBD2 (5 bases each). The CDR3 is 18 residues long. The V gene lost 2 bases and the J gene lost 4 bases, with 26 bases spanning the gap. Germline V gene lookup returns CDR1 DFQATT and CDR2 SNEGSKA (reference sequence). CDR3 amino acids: CSARFGDFRFGARETQYF. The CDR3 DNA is TGCAGTGCTAGATTTGGGGATTTCAGGTTCGGGGCAAGAGAGACCCAGTACTTC.

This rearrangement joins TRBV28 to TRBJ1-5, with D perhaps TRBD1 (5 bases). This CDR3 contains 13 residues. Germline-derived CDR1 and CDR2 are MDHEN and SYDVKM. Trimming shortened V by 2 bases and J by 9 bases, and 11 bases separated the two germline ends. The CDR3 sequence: CASSLGQLMPQHF. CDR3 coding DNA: TGTGCCAGCAGTTTAGGACAACTGATGCCCCAGCATTTT.

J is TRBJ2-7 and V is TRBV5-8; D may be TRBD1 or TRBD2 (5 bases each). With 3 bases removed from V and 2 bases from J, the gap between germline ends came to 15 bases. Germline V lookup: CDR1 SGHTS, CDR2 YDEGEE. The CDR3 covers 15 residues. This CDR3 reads CASSSYRDGTYEQYF. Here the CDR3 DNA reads TGTGCCAGCAGCTCGTACCGGGACGGTACCTACGAGCAGTACTTC.

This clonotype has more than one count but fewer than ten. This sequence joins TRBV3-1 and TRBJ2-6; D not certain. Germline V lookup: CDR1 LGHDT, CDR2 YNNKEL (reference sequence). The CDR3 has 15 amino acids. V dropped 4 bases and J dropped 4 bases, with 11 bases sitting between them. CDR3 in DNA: TGTGCCAGCAGCCCCCGTGAGGTCGGGGCCAACGTCCTGACTTTC. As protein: CASSPREVGANVLTF. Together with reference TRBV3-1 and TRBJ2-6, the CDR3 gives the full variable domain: DTAVSQTPKYLVTQMGNDKSIKCEQNLGHDTMYWYKQDSKKFLKIMFSYNNKELIINETVPNRFSPKSPDKAHLNLHINSLELGDSAVYFCASSPREVGANVLTFGAGSRLTVL.

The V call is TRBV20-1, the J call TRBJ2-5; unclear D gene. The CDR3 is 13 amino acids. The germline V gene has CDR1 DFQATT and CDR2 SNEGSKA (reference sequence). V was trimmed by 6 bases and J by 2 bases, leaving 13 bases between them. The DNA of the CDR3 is TGCAGTGCGGACCACAGAACACAAGAGACCCAGTACTTC. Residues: CSADHRTQETQYF.

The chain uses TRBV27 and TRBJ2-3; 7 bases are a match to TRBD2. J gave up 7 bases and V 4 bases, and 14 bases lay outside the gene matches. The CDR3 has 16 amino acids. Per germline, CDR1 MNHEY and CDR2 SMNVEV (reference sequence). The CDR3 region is CASSSLWAGVLYTQYF. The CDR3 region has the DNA TGTGCCAGCAGTTCACTTTGGGCGGGAGTATTGTATACGCAGTATTTT.